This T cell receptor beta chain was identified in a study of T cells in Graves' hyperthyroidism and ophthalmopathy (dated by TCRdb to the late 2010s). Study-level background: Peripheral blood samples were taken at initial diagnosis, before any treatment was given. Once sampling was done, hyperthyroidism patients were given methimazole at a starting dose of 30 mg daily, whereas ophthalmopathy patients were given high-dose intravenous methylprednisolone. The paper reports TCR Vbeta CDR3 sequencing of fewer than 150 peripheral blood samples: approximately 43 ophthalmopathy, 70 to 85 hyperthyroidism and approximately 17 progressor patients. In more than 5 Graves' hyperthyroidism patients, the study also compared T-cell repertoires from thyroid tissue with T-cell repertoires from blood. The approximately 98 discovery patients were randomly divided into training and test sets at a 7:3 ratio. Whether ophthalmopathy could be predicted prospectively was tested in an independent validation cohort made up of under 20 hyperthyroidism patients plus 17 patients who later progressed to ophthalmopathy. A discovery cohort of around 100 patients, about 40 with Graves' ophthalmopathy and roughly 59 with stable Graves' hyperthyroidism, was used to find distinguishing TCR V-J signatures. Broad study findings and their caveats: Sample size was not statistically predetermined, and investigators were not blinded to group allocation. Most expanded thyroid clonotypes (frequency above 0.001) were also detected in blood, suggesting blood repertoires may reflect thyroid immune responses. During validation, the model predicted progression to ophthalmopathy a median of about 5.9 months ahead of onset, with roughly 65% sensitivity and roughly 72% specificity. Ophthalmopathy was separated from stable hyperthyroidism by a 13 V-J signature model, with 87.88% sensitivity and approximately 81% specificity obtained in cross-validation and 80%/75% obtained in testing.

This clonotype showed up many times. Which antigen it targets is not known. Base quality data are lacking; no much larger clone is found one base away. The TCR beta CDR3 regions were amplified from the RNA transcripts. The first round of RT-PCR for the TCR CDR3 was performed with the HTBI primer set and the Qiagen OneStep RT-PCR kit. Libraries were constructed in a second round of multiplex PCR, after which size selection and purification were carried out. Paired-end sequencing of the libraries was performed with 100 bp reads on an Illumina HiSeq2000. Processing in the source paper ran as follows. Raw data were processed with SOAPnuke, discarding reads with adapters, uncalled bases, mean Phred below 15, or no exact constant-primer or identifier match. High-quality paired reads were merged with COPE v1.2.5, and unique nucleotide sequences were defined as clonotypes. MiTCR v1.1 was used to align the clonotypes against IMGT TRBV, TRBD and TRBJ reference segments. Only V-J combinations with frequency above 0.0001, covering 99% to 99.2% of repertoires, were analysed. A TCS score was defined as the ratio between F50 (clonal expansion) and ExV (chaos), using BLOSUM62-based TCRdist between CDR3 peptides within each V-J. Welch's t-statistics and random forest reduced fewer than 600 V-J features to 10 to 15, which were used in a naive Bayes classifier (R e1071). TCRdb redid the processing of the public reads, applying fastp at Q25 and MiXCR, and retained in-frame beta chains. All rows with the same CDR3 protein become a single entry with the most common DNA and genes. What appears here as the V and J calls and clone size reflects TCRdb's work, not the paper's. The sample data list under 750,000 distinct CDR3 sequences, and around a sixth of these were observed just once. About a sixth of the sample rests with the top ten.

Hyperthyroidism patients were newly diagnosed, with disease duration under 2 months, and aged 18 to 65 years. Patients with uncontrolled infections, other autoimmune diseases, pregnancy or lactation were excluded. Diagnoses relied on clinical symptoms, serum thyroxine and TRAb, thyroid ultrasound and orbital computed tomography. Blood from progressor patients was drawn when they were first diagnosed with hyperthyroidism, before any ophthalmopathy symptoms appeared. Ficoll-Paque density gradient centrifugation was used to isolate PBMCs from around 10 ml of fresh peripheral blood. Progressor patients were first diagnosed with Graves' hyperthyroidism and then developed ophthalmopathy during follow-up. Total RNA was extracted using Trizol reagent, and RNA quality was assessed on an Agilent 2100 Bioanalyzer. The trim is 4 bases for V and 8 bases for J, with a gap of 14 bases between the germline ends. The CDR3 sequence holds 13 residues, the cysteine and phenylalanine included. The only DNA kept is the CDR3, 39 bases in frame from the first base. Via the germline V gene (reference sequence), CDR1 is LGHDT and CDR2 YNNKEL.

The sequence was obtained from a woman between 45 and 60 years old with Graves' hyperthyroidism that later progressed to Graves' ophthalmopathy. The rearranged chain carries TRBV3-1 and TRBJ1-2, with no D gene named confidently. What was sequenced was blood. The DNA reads TGTGCCAGCAGCCGTAATGAGGGCCGCGGCTACACCTTC. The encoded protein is CASSRNEGRGYTF.